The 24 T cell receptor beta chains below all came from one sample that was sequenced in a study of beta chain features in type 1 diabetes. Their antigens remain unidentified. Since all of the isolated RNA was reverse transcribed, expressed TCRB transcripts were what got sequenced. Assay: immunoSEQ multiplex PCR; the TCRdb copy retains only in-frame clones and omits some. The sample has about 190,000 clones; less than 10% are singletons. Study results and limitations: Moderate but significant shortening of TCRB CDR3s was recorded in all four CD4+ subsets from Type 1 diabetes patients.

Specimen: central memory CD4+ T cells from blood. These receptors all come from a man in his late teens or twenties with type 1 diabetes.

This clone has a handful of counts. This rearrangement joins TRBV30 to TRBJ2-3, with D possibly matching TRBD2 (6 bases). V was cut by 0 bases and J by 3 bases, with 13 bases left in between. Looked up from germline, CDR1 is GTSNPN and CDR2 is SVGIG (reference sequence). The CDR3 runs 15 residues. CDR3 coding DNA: TGTGCCTGGAGTGTAATCGGTGCGGGAACAGATACGCAGTATTTT. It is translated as CAWSVIGAGTDTQYF.

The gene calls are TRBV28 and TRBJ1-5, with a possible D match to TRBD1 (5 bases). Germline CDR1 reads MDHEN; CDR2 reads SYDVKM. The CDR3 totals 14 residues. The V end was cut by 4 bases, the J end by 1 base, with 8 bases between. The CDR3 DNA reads TGTGCCAGCAGTTCAACAGGAAGCAATCAGCCCCAGCATTTT. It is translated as CASSSTGSNQPQHF. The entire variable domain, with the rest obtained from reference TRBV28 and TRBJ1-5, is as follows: DVKVTQSSRYLVKRTGEKVFLECVQDMDHENMFWYRQDPGLGLRLIYFSYDVKMKEKGDIPEGYSVSREKKERFSLILESASTNQTSMYLCASSSTGSNQPQHFGDGTRLSIL.

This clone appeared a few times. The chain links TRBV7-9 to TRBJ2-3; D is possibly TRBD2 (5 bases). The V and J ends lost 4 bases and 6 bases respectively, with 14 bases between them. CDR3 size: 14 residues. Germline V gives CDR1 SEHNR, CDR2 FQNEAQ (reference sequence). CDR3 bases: TGTGCCAGCAGCTCCCCCGGGGAAGGGGATACGCAGTATTTT. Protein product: CASSSPGEGDTQYF.

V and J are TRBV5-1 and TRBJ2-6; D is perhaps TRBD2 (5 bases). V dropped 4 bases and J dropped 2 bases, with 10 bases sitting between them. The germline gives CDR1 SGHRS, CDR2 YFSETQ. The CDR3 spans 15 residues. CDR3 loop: CASSDGVPGANVLTF. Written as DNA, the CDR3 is TGCGCCAGCAGCGACGGGGTCCCTGGGGCCAACGTCCTGACTTTC.

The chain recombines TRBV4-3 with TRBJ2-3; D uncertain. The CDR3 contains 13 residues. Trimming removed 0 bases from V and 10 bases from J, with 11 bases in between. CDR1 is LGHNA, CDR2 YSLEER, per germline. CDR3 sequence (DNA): TGCGCCAGCAGCCAAGAGAGGAGATACGCGCAGTATTTT. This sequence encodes CASSQERRYAQYF.

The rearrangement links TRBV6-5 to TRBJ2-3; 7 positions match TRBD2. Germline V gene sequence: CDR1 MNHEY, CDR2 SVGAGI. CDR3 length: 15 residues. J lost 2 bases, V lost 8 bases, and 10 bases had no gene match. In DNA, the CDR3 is TGTGCCAGCCGGGGATCGGGACTACCCACAGATACGCAGTATTTT. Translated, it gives CASRGSGLPTDTQYF.

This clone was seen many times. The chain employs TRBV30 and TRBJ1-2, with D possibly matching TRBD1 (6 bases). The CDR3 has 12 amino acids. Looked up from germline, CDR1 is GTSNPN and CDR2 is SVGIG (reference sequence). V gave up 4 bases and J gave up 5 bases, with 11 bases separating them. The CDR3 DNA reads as TGTGCCTGGAAGCGGACAGCTTATGGCTACACCTTC. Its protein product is CAWKRTAYGYTF.

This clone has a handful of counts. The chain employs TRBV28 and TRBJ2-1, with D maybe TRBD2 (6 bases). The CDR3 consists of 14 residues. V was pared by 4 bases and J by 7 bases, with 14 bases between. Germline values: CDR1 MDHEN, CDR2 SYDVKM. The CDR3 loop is CASSSGTWANEQFF. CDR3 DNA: TGTGCCAGCAGTTCCGGGACTTGGGCGAATGAGCAGTTCTTC.

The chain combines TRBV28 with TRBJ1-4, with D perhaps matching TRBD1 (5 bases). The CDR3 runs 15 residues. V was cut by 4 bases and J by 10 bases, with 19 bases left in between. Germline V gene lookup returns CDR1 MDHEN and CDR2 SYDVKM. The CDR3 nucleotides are TGTGCCAGCAGTTCTCGGGGGGAGGCCGGTGCAAAACTGTTTTTT. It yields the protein CASSSRGEAGAKLFF.

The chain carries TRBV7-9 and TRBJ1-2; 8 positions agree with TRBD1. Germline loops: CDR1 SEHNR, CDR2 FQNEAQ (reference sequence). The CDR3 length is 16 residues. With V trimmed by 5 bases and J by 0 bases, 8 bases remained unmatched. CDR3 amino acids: CASSPRGQGANYGYTF. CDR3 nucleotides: TGTGCCAGCAGCCCCCGAGGACAGGGAGCTAACTATGGCTACACCTTC.

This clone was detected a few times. CDR3 bases: TGCGCCAGCAGCCAAGAGATCACAACCAACTCTGGAAACACCATATATTTT. This codes for CASSQEITTNSGNTIYF. The V and J genes are TRBV4-3 and TRBJ1-3, with unresolved D. CDR1 and CDR2 from the germline V gene are LGHNA and YSLEER. Trimming took off 0 bases at V and 0 bases at J, with 12 bases between the two ends. The CDR3 has 17 amino acids.

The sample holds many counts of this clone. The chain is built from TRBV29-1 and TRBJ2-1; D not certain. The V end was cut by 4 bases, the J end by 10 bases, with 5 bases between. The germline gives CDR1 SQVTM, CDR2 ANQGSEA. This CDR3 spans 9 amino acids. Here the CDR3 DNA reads TGCAGCGTTGGGGCGGAGCAGTTCTTC. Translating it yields CSVGAEQFF.

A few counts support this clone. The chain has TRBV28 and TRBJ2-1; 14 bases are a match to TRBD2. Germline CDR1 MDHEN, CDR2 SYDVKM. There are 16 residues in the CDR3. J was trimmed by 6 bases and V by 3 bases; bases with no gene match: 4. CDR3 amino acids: CASSFGGTSGGNEQFF. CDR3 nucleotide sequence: TGTGCCAGCAGTTTTGGCGGGACTAGCGGGGGCAATGAGCAGTTCTTC.

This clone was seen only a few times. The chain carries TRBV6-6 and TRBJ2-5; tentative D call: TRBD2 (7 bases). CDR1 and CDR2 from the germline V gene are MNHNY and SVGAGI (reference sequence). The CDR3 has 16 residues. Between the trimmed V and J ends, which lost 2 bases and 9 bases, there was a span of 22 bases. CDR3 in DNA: TGTGCCAGCAGTTACGGTGGGGGGGCCCAAATACAGGCCCAGTACTTC. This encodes CASSYGGGAQIQAQYF.

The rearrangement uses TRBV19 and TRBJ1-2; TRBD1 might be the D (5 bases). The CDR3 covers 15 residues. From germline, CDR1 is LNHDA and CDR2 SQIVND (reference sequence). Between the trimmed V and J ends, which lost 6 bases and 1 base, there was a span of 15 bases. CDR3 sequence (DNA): TGTGCCAGTAGCTACCCGCAGGGTTATAACTATGGCTACACCTTC. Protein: CASSYPQGYNYGYTF. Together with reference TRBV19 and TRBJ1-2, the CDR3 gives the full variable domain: DGGITQSPKYLFRKEGQNVTLSCEQNLNHDAMYWYRQDPGQGLRLIYYSQIVNDFQKGDIAEGYSVSREKKESFPLTVTSAQKNPTAFYLCASSYPQGYNYGYTFGSGTRLTVV.

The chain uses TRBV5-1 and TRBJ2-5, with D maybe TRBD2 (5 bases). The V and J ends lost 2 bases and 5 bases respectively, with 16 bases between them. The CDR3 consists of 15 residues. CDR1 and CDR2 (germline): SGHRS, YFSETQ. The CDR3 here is CASSFSISGGETQYF. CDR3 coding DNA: TGCGCCAGCAGCTTTAGTATTTCCGGCGGGGAGACCCAGTACTTC.

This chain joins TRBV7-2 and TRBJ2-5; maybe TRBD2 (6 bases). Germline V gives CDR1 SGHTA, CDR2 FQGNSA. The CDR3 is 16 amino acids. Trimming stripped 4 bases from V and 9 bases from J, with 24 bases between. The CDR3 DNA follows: TGTGCCAGCAGCTCCCTTCGGGGGAGTGGGGTTAGGGCCCAGTACTTC. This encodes CASSSLRGSGVRAQYF.

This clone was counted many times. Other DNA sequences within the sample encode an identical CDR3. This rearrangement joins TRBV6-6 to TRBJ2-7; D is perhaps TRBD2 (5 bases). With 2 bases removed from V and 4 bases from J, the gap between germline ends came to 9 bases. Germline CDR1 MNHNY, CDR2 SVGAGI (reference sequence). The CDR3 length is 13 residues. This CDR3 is CASSYPGTYEQYF. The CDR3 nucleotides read TGTGCCAGCAGTTACCCGGGAACATACGAGCAGTACTTC.

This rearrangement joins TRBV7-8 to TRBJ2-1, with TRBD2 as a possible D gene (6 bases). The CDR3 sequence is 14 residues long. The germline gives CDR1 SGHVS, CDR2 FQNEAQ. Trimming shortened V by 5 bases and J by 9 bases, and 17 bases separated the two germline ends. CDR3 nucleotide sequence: TGTGCCAGCAGCAACCGGGACTTCGTTAGTGAGCAGTTCTTC. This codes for CASSNRDFVSEQFF.

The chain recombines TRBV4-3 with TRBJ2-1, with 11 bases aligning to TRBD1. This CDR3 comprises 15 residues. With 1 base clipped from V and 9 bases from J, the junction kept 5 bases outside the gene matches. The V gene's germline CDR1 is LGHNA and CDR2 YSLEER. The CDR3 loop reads CASSQGGTGGGEQFF. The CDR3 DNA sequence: TGCGCCAGCAGCCAAGGTGGGACAGGGGGTGGTGAGCAGTTCTTC.

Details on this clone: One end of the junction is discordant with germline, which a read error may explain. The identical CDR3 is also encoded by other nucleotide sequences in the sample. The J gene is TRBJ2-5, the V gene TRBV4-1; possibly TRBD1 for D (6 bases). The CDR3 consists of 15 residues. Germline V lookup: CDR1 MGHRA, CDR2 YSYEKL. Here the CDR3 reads CASSQDAGVTETQYF. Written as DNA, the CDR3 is TGTGCCAGCAGCCAAGACGCAGGGGTTACGGAGACCCAGTACTTC.

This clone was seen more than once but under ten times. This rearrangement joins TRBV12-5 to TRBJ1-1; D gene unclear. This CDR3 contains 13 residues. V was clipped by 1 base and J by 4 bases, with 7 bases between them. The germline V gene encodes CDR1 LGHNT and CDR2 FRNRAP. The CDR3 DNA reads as TGTGCTAGTGGTTTGGAGGGAGGCACTGAAGCTTTCTTT. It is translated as CASGLEGGTEAFF.

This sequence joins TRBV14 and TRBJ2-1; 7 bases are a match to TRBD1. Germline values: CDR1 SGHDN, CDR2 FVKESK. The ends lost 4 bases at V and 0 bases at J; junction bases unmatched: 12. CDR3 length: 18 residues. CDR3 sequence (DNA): TGTGCCAGCAGCCCTATCTGGACAGGAGGATCCTCCTACAATGAGCAGTTCTTC. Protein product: CASSPIWTGGSSYNEQFF. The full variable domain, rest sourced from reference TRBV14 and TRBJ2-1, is EAGVTQFPSHSVIEKGQTVTLRCDPISGHDNLYWYRRVMGKEIKFLLHFVKESKQDESGMPNNRFLAERTGGTYSTLKVQPAELEDSGVYFCASSPIWTGGSSYNEQFFGPGTRLTVL.

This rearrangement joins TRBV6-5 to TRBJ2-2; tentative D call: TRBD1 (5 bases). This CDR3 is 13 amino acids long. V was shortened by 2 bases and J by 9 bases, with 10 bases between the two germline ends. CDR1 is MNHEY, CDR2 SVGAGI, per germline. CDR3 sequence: CASSYSQGRELFF. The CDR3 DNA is TGTGCCAGCAGTTACAGCCAGGGCCGGGAGCTGTTTTTT.